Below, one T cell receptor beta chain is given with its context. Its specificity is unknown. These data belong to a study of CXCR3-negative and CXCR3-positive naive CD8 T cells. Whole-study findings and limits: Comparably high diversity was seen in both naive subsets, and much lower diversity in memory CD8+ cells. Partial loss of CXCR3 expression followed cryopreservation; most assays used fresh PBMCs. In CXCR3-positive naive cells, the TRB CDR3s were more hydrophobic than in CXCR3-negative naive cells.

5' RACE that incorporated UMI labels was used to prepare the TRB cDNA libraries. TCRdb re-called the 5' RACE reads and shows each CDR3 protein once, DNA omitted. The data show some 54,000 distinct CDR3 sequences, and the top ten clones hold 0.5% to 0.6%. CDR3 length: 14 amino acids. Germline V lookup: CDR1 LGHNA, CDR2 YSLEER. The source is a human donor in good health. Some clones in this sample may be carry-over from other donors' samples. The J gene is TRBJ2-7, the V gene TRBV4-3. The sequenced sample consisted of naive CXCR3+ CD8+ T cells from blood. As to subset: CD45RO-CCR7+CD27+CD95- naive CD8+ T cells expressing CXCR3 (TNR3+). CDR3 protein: CASSQGTVPYEQYF.